The following is a T cell receptor (beta chain) sequence with its context. The antigen is not known. The data derive from a study of CD8+ T cells in alopecia areata. General study points: Affected scalp, especially in alopecia totalis/universalis, had a higher clonality than normal scalp did.

The authors extracted RNA and reverse transcribed it into cDNA as the sequencing template. Clones were sequenced by immunoSEQ multiplex PCR, and TCRdb holds only the in-frame ones, with some missing. The sample consists of over 70,000 clones, approximately 66% of them appearing once. Specified treatment: oral pan-JAK inhibitor, 5-10 mg twice daily. From alopecia areata patients, lesional scalp punch biopsies and peripheral blood were collected. PBMCs were stained for CD3, CD4 and CD8, and CD4+ and CD8+ T cells were sorted. Germline CDR1 and CDR2: SGHTA and FQGTGA. This CDR3 has 15 residues. V dropped 2 bases and J dropped 3 bases, with 13 bases sitting between them.

The rearrangement uses TRBV7-3 and TRBJ1-1; D is perhaps TRBD1 (5 bases). The sample was CD8+ T cells sorted from blood, taken at week 24, from a patient treated with tofacitinib. The TCR comes from a human donor with alopecia areata. CDR3 sequence: CASSLGGGMDTEAFF. CDR3 nucleotides: TGTGCCAGCAGCTTAGGCGGGGGTATGGACACTGAAGCTTTCTTT.